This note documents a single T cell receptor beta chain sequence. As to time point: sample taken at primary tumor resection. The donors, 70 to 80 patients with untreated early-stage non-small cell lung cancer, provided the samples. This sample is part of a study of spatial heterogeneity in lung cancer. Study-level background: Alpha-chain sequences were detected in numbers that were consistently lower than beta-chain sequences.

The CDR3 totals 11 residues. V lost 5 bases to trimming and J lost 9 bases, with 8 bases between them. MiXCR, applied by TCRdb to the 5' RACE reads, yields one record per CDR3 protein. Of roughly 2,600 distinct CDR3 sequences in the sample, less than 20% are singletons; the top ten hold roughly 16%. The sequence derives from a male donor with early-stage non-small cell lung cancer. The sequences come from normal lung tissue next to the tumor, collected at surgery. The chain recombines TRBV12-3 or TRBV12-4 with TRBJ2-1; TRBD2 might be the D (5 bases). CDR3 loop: CASSQSGEQFF. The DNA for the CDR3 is TGTGCCAGCAGTCAGAGCGGTGAGCAGTTCTTC.